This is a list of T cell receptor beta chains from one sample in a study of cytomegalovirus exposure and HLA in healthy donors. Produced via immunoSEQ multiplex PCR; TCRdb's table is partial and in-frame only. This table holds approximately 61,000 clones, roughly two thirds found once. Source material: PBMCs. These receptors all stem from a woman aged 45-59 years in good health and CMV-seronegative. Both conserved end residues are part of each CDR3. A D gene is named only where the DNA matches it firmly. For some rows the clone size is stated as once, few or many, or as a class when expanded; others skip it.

TGTGCCAGCAGCCCGGACAGGATTCGGAGCTCTGGGGCCAACGTCCTGACTTTC | CASSPDRIRSSGANVLTF | - | TRBJ2-6 | TRBD1 | TRBV5-4
TGTGCCAGCAGCTTGCGGGAGACCCAGTACTTC | CASSLRETQYF | - | TRBJ2-5 | - | TRBV5-6
TGTGCCAGTAGTAAACTGGGACTCTCCTACAATGAGCAGTTCTTC | CASSKLGLSYNEQFF | - | TRBJ2-1 | - | TRBV19
TGTGCCAGCATTTCAGGACAGGACGAGACCCAGTACTTC | CASISGQDETQYF | once | TRBJ2-5 | TRBD1 | TRBV6-5
TGTGCCAGCGGACGGGGGATCAACTATGGCTACACCTTC | CASGRGINYGYTF | - | TRBJ1-2 | - | TRBV28
TGTGCCAGCAGGTTGCGAGGGGGCGGCTACACCTTC | CASRLRGGGYTF | - | TRBJ1-2 | TRBD1 | TRBV6-5
TGTGCCAGCAGTCGGGTTGGGACAGGGGGCACTGAAGCTTTCTTT | CASSRVGTGGTEAFF | - | TRBJ1-1 | TRBD1 | TRBV7-2
TGTGCCAGCAGTTACGCCCGGACAGGGGTCACTGAAGCTTTCTTT | CASSYARTGVTEAFF | - | TRBJ1-1 | TRBD1 | TRBV6-5
TGTGCCAGCAGTTTTGGGTTAGCCAATCAGCCCCAGCATTTT | CASSFGLANQPQHF | - | TRBJ1-5 | - | TRBV28
TGTGCCAGCTCACCCGGGACAGGGGACCTAGGAGAGCAGTACTTC | CASSPGTGDLGEQYF | few | TRBJ2-7 | TRBD1 | TRBV18
TGTGCCAGCAGTTTATCATCCAGGCAGCCGGAGGGCTATGGCTACACCTTC | CASSLSSRQPEGYGYTF | - | TRBJ1-2 | - | TRBV27
TGTGCCAGCAGCTTGGGTCTAGCGGTGAACACCGGGGAGCTGTTTTTT | CASSLGLAVNTGELFF | - | TRBJ2-2 | TRBD2 | TRBV5-6
TGCGCCAGCAGCTTGGCCCGGGGCGGGGCCGGGAGAAATGAGCAGTTCTTC | CASSLARGGAGRNEQFF | - | TRBJ2-1 | - | TRBV5-1
TGCGCCAGCAGCTTGGCCCCTGGGACAGGGGGTGGAGGCTACACCTTC | CASSLAPGTGGGGYTF | - | TRBJ1-2 | TRBD1 | TRBV5-1
TGTGCCAGCAGTCCCCAGGGGGCGTCATGGGATACGCAGTATTTT | CASSPQGASWDTQYF | - | TRBJ2-3 | TRBD1 | TRBV27
TGTGCCACCAGCAGAGATAGCGGGAGTTCGTGGGAGCAGTTCTTC | CATSRDSGSSWEQFF | - | TRBJ2-1 | TRBD2 | TRBV15
TGTGCCAGCAGCCCCCGAACAGGGCCCTATGGCTACACCTTC | CASSPRTGPYGYTF | - | TRBJ1-2 | - | TRBV5-8
TGTGCCAGCAGTTTATGGGGGGGACAGGTCACAGATACGCAGTATTTT | CASSLWGGQVTDTQYF | once | TRBJ2-3 | - | TRBV27
TGTGCCAGCAGCTCCAAGGGGGACAGGGTTGCCAACGAGCAGTACTTC | CASSSKGDRVANEQYF | many | TRBJ2-7 | TRBD1 | TRBV7-9
TGTGCCAGCAGTGAATACATGGGGGGAGCAGGGGATACGCAGTATTTT | CASSEYMGGAGDTQYF | - | TRBJ2-3 | - | TRBV25-1
TGTGCCAGCAGCTTAGGGCCGGGACAGGGGGTTTTGTACGAGCAGTACTTC | CASSLGPGQGVLYEQYF | - | TRBJ2-7 | TRBD1 | TRBV11-2
TGTGCCAGCAGCGTAGATCCTATTGCGGTCGACGGAGCTTTCTTT | CASSVDPIAVDGAFF | few | TRBJ1-1 | - | TRBV9
TGTGCCTGGAGTGCCGCCCCGACTAGCGGGATCTACAATGAGCAGTTCTTC | CAWSAAPTSGIYNEQFF | once | TRBJ2-1 | TRBD2 | TRBV30
TGTGCCAGCAGCCCGCTTAAGGGGGGCTACACCTTC | CASSPLKGGYTF | few | TRBJ1-2 | - | TRBV5-6
TGTGCCAGCAGCTTACAGGCTAACTATGGCTACACCTTC | CASSLQANYGYTF | - | TRBJ1-2 | - | TRBV7-3
TGTGCCAGCAGTTTACTGACAGGGGATGTGAACACTGAAGCTTTCTTT | CASSLLTGDVNTEAFF | - | TRBJ1-1 | TRBD1 | TRBV27
TGTGCCTGTGTACAGGGGTGGGACACTGAAGCTTTCTTT | CACVQGWDTEAFF | - | TRBJ1-1 | TRBD1 | TRBV30
TGTGCCAGCAGCCCTAGCGGAAACACAGATACGCAGTATTTT | CASSPSGNTDTQYF | - | TRBJ2-3 | TRBD2 | TRBV9
TGCGGCAGCAGCCAAGAGTTACTAGCGGGTCGGGGGGTGCCCCAGTACTTC | CGSSQELLAGRGVPQYF | once | TRBJ2-5 | TRBD2 | TRBV4-3
TGTGCCAGCAGTGACACACGGACAGGGTTTGTGGGCTACACCTTC | CASSDTRTGFVGYTF | - | TRBJ1-2 | TRBD1 | TRBV6-1
TGCGCCACCTCCTATGATGTCAATCAGCCCCAGCATTTT | CATSYDVNQPQHF | once | TRBJ1-5 | - | TRBV5-1
TGCGCCAGCAGCCATGATCGGACAGGGAGTCTGGGAGGAAACACCATATATTTT | CASSHDRTGSLGGNTIYF | - | TRBJ1-3 | TRBD1 | TRBV4-3
TGCAGCGGTCAAGCGGTCACCTACAATGAGCAGTTCTTC | CSGQAVTYNEQFF | - | TRBJ2-1 | - | TRBV29-1
TGTGCCAGCACCAGAGACAGGGGCAACACTGAAGCTTTCTTT | CASTRDRGNTEAFF | - | TRBJ1-1 | TRBD1 | TRBV7-2
TGTGCCAGCAGTCTACAGGTTAACTATGGCTACACCTTC | CASSLQVNYGYTF | - | TRBJ1-2 | - | TRBV27
TGTGCCAGCTCACCAAGACAGGGCGGCGGCTATGGCTACACCTTC | CASSPRQGGGYGYTF | - | TRBJ1-2 | TRBD1 | TRBV18
TGTGCCAGCAGCTCGCAGGGTTCGGACACTGAAGCTTTCTTT | CASSSQGSDTEAFF | few | TRBJ1-1 | - | TRBV7-9
TGTGCCAGCAGCGTCCTTGGACAGGGCATCGGGGAGCAGTACTTC | CASSVLGQGIGEQYF | few | TRBJ2-7 | TRBD1 | TRBV9
TGTGCCAGCAGTTACTCGATGGAGATGAACACTGAAGCTTTCTTT | CASSYSMEMNTEAFF | - | TRBJ1-1 | - | TRBV6-5
TGTGCCAGCAGCAGAGGACAGGCAATCTACAATGAGCAGTTCTTC | CASSRGQAIYNEQFF | - | TRBJ2-1 | TRBD1 | TRBV4-2
TGCAGCGTTGATTTGAGACAGGGCCACGAGCAGTACTTC | CSVDLRQGHEQYF | - | TRBJ2-7 | TRBD1 | TRBV29-1
TGTGCCAGCAGTTTGCGGGGGGCGGCTAATGAAAAACTGTTTTTT | CASSLRGAANEKLFF | - | TRBJ1-4 | - | TRBV28
TGTGCCAGCACCTCCGGAGACAGGGGTCGCAATCAGCCCCAGCATTTT | CASTSGDRGRNQPQHF | - | TRBJ1-5 | TRBD1 | TRBV7-2
TGTGCCAGCAGTTTGGGACTAGCGGGAGTACGAGAGCAGTACTTC | CASSLGLAGVREQYF | - | TRBJ2-7 | TRBD2 | TRBV2
TGTGCCAGCACCAAGGACAGCGTGAACACTGAAGCTTTCTTT | CASTKDSVNTEAFF | - | TRBJ1-1 | - | TRBV25-1
TGTGCCAGCTCACCCGGGGGAGGATTCACTGAAGCTTTCTTT | CASSPGGGFTEAFF | - | TRBJ1-1 | - | TRBV18
TGTGCTAGCAGCCGGGAAGAAGTTTACGCCGGGGAGCTGTTTTTT | CASSREEVYAGELFF | few | TRBJ2-2 | - | TRBV7-7
TGTGCCAGCAGTGAATTCTGGGCAGGCAACTATGGCTACACCTTC | CASSEFWAGNYGYTF | - | TRBJ1-2 | - | TRBV25-1
TGTGCCAGCAGCCCCCAGACAGGGGGACGAGCTGAAGCTTTCTTT | CASSPQTGGRAEAFF | - | TRBJ1-1 | TRBD1 | TRBV28
TGTGCCAGCAGTGGGTTTCTGGGGGCCGTAGAGCAGTACTTC | CASSGFLGAVEQYF | - | TRBJ2-7 | - | TRBV2